This TCR beta chain was obtained from a study of T cells in Graves' hyperthyroidism and ophthalmopathy. Across the study: Blood from the periphery was taken at initial diagnosis, before any treatment. Study-level findings and limits: Appearing also in blood were most of the thyroid clonotypes expanded above 0.001.

TCR beta CDR3 regions were amplified from RNA. RT-PCR in the first round (using the HTBI primer set) targeted the TCR CDR3. MiXCR, run by TCRdb on the multiplex PCR reads, gives a single entry per CDR3 protein. Of 600,000 to 800,000 distinct CDR3 sequences listed, over 35% were seen once; the top ten hold around 31%. About this clonotype: Its specificity is not known.

Germline loops: CDR1 DFQATT, CDR2 SNEGSKA (reference sequence). The CDR3 spans 15 residues. J was trimmed by 4 bases and V by 6 bases; bases with no gene match: 10. V and J are TRBV20-1 and TRBJ1-1; TRBD1 matches at 11 bases. Source material: blood. This receptor was obtained from a woman aged 40 to 50 with Graves' hyperthyroidism. This CDR3 reads CSAPPGQGVGTEAFF. As DNA, the CDR3 is TGCAGTGCCCCGCCGGGACAGGGGGTTGGCACTGAAGCTTTCTTT.